What follows are 21 T cell receptor beta chains derived from one specimen sequenced in a study of beta chain features in type 1 diabetes listed by TCRdb under 2018. No antigens are known for them. The library was generated by the immunoSEQ multiplex PCR assay. The entire isolated RNA was reverse transcribed using the High Capacity cDNA Reverse Transcription Kit, and thus expressed TCRB transcripts were sequenced. TCRdb limited this immuneACCESS table to in-frame rearrangements with V and J called. A share of clones is missing; checked studies link under half to unresolved V genes, and the rest is unexplained. Across this sample there are under 350,000 clones, with 13% to 15% seen only once. 0.017% of the sample comes from the top ten. Overall study outcomes, separate from this receptor: A moderate but significant shortening of TCRB CDR3 length was observed in type 1 diabetes patients in all four CD4+ subsets.

Sequenced: naive CD4+ T cells from blood. Per the publication, the cell subset or site label means: true naive CD4+ T cells. The origin of the receptors is a man in his thirties or forties with type 1 diabetes.

The sample holds a few counts of this clone. The gene calls are TRBV28 and TRBJ1-5, with D possibly being TRBD1 (6 bases). This CDR3 region has 15 residues. V was cut by 2 bases and J by 4 bases, with 12 bases left in between. Germline CDR1 MDHEN, CDR2 SYDVKM. CDR3 amino acids: CASSLRTAKNQPQHF. The CDR3 DNA reads TGTGCCAGCAGTTTAAGGACAGCCAAAAATCAGCCCCAGCATTTT. The whole variable domain, remainder taken from reference TRBV28 and TRBJ1-5, is DVKVTQSSRYLVKRTGEKVFLECVQDMDHENMFWYRQDPGLGLRLIYFSYDVKMKEKGDIPEGYSVSREKKERFSLILESASTNQTSMYLCASSLRTAKNQPQHFGDGTRLSIL.

The chain carries TRBV28 and TRBJ2-1; 9 bases fit TRBD1. With V trimmed by 4 bases and J by 7 bases, 8 bases remained unmatched. Germline V gene data show CDR1 as MDHEN and CDR2 as SYDVKM. This CDR3 has 15 residues. The CDR3 bases are TGTGCCAGCAGTTCGACAGGGGGTCCAGGTAATGAGCAGTTCTTC. Amino acid sequence: CASSSTGGPGNEQFF.

The chain is built from TRBV7-9 and TRBJ2-3; D is undetermined. V was cut by 2 bases and J by 2 bases, with 5 bases left in between. CDR3 size: 13 residues. The V gene's germline CDR1 is SEHNR and CDR2 FQNEAQ (reference sequence). CDR3 protein: CASSLPNTDTQYF. In DNA, the CDR3 is TGTGCCAGCAGCTTACCTAACACAGATACGCAGTATTTT. Variable domain in full (rest from reference TRBV7-9 and TRBJ2-3): DTGVSQNPRHKITKRGQNVTFRCDPISEHNRLYWYRQTLGQGPEFLTYFQNEAQLEKSRLLSDRFSAERPKGSFSTLEIQRTEQGDSAMYLCASSLPNTDTQYFGPGTRLTVL.

The chain joins TRBV9 to TRBJ1-5, with D unclear. The ends were cut back, 1 base at V and 2 bases at J, with 4 bases in the middle. There are 13 residues in the CDR3. CDR1 is SGDLS, CDR2 YYNGEE, per germline. CDR3 bases: TGTGCCAGCAGCGTAACAGGCAATCAGCCCCAGCATTTT. Its translation: CASSVTGNQPQHF. The entire variable domain, with the rest obtained from reference TRBV9 and TRBJ1-5, is as follows: DSGVTQTPKHLITATGQRVTLRCSPRSGDLSVYWYQQSLDQGLQFLIQYYNGEERAKGNILERFSAQQFPDLHSELNLSSLELGDSALYFCASSVTGNQPQHFGDGTRLSIL.

The chain employs TRBV27 and TRBJ2-5, with 12 bases identical to TRBD1. Looked up from germline, CDR1 is MNHEY and CDR2 is SMNVEV (reference sequence). The CDR3 covers 19 residues. J was trimmed by 0 bases and V by 4 bases; bases with no gene match: 12. In nucleotides, the CDR3 is TGTGCCAGCAGTTCTACAAAAGGGACAGGGGGCTACCACCAAGAGACCCAGTACTTC. As protein: CASSSTKGTGGYHQETQYF.

The V gene is TRBV7-2, the J gene TRBJ2-5; 7 bases are shared with TRBD2. Trimming at V came to 1 base and at J to 5 bases, leaving 4 bases not matched to a gene. Germline CDR1 is SGHTA and CDR2 is FQGNSA. The CDR3 contains 14 residues. The CDR3 nucleotides are TGTGCCAGCAGCTTAGTTCTGGGAGGGGAGACCCAGTACTTC. It encodes CASSLVLGGETQYF.

The rearrangement joins TRBV14 to TRBJ1-1; perhaps TRBD1 as D (6 bases). V gave up 4 bases and J gave up 3 bases, with 15 bases separating them. CDR1 SGHDN and CDR2 FVKESK come from the germline V gene. This CDR3 is built from 15 residues. The CDR3 loop reads CASSPSDRWYTEAFF. The CDR3 bases are TGTGCCAGCAGCCCATCTGACAGGTGGTACACTGAAGCTTTCTTT. Full variable domain (rest looked up from reference TRBV14 and TRBJ1-1): EAGVTQFPSHSVIEKGQTVTLRCDPISGHDNLYWYRRVMGKEIKFLLHFVKESKQDESGMPNNRFLAERTGGTYSTLKVQPAELEDSGVYFCASSPSDRWYTEAFFGQGTRLTVV.

This clone has only a few counts. J is TRBJ2-1 and V is TRBV7-8; the D gene is possibly TRBD1 (5 bases). V was pared by 2 bases and J by 7 bases, with 6 bases between. The germline CDR1 and CDR2 sequences are SGHVS and FQNEAQ. The CDR3 is made up of 12 amino acids. The CDR3 DNA follows: TGTGCCAGCAGCTTATCAGGGAATGAGCAGTTCTTC. This codes for CASSLSGNEQFF.

Only a few counts were recorded for this clone. This chain joins TRBV19 and TRBJ2-4; perhaps TRBD1 as D (6 bases). CDR1 LNHDA and CDR2 SQIVND come from the germline V gene (reference sequence). The CDR3 consists of 15 residues. V was trimmed by 10 bases and J by 2 bases, leaving 18 bases between them. CDR3 sequence: CATSPFTGTKNIQYF. CDR3 in DNA: TGTGCCACCTCTCCCTTTACAGGGACCAAAAACATTCAGTACTTC.

This chain links TRBV28 with TRBJ2-7; 7 bases match TRBD2. CDR3 size: 15 residues. Germline lookup yields CDR1 MDHEN and CDR2 SYDVKM. Unmatched junction bases numbered 6, after V lost 3 bases and J lost 1 base. Here the CDR3 reads CASSLEGGGSYEQYF. The CDR3, as DNA: TGTGCCAGCAGTTTGGAGGGCGGGGGATCCTACGAGCAGTACTTC.

This chain joins TRBV10-3 and TRBJ2-3, with 9 bases that match TRBD2. Trimming took 7 bases from V and 3 from J; bases not matched to a gene: 8. The CDR3 runs 15 residues. CDR1 ENHRY and CDR2 SYGVKD come from the germline V gene. CDR3 in DNA: TGTGCCATCACCCCGACTAGCGGTGGGACAGATACGCAGTATTTT. Translating it yields CAITPTSGGTDTQYF.

The CDR3 nucleotides are TGTGCCAGCAGTTCTAGCGGGAGTGGCACCGGGGAGCTGTTTTTT. Translation: CASSSSGSGTGELFF. This chain links TRBV7-3 with TRBJ2-2, with 10 bases that match TRBD2. V lost 6 bases to trimming and J lost 4 bases; unmatched junction nucleotides: 5. The CDR3 is 15 amino acids. CDR1 and CDR2 from the germline V gene are SGHTA and FQGTGA.

This clone has more than one count but fewer than ten. The rearrangement joins TRBV13 to TRBJ2-7, with TRBD2 matching 9 bases. The germline V gene has CDR1 PRHDT and CDR2 FYEKMQ (reference sequence). CDR3 length: 15 amino acids. Losses at the gene ends were 1 base for V and 4 bases for J; bases not matched to a gene: 5. The CDR3 region has the DNA TGTGCCAGCAGCTTAGTGGCGGGAGGGCCGTACGAGCAGTACTTC. Translation: CASSLVAGGPYEQYF.

This sequence joins TRBV7-2 and TRBJ2-1; TRBD2 agrees at 8 bases. Germline assignment: CDR1 SGHTA and CDR2 FQGNSA. Trimming took 5 bases from V and 0 from J; bases not matched to a gene: 12. The CDR3 runs to 18 residues. The DNA of the CDR3 is TGTGCCAGCAGCCGAATAAGGACGGGAGGGGGCTCCTACAATGAGCAGTTCTTC. The encoded protein is CASSRIRTGGGSYNEQFF.

This sequence joins TRBV4-1 and TRBJ2-6, with TRBD2 identical over 9 bases. Germline V gene data show CDR1 as MGHRA and CDR2 as YSYEKL. V was pared by 4 bases and J by 0 bases, with 4 bases of the junction left unmatched. The CDR3 contains 17 residues. This chain's CDR3 is CASSPGLAFSGANVLTF. The CDR3, as DNA: TGCGCCAGCAGCCCCGGACTAGCGTTCTCTGGGGCCAACGTCCTGACTTTC.

V usage is TRBV2 and J usage is TRBJ1-1; D gene unclear. The CDR3 contains 14 residues. V was cut by 7 bases and J by 3 bases, with 15 bases left in between. Per germline, CDR1 SNHLY and CDR2 FYNNEI. CDR3 amino acids: CASTSEGWDTEAFF. For the CDR3, the DNA is TGTGCCAGCACCAGCGAAGGTTGGGACACTGAAGCTTTCTTT.

This clone showed up just a few times. The CDR3 DNA is TGTGCCAGCAGCGGACTCTTAAACTCTGGGGCCAACGTCCTGACTTTC. It translates to CASSGLLNSGANVLTF. The V and J genes are TRBV9 and TRBJ2-6, with unresolved D. CDR1 and CDR2 from the germline V gene are SGDLS and YYNGEE. Trimming left V 3 bases short and J 0 bases short, with 10 bases between. This CDR3 contains 16 residues.

The J gene is TRBJ2-1, the V gene TRBV5-4; D not resolved. Germline lookup yields CDR1 SGHNT and CDR2 YYREEE (reference sequence). CDR3 length: 12 residues. Trimming cost V 5 bases and J 8 bases, with 11 bases left between them. The CDR3 here is CASSLARDEQFF. The CDR3 DNA reads TGTGCCAGCAGTTTAGCCCGCGATGAGCAGTTCTTC.

The rearrangement joins TRBV19 to TRBJ2-3; D is perhaps TRBD1 (6 bases). The CDR3 has 14 amino acids. Trimming took 3 bases from V and 5 from J, leaving 12 bases between them. The V gene's germline CDR1 is LNHDA and CDR2 SQIVND (reference sequence). CDR3 protein: CASSIGRGGDTQYF. The CDR3 DNA reads TGTGCCAGTAGTATCGGCAGGGGTGGAGATACGCAGTATTTT.

The chain recombines TRBV9 with TRBJ2-1; the match to TRBD2 covers 7 bases. In germline, CDR1 is SGDLS, CDR2 YYNGEE. V lost 3 bases, J lost 8 bases, and 11 bases stayed unmatched. The CDR3 has 15 amino acids. The CDR3 region has the DNA TGTGCCAGCAGCGACCCTATGCGGGGGATTGATGAGCAGTTCTTC. Its translation: CASSDPMRGIDEQFF.

The J gene is TRBJ1-5, the V gene TRBV30; D possibly corresponds to TRBD1 (6 bases). Per the germline V gene, CDR1 is GTSNPN and CDR2 is SVGIG (reference sequence). Trimming took 2 bases from V and 4 from J, leaving 21 bases between them. The CDR3 contains 17 residues. The CDR3 is CAWSPVLRQVQNQPQHF. The CDR3 nucleotides read TGTGCCTGGAGTCCAGTCCTCCGACAGGTCCAGAATCAGCCCCAGCATTTT.